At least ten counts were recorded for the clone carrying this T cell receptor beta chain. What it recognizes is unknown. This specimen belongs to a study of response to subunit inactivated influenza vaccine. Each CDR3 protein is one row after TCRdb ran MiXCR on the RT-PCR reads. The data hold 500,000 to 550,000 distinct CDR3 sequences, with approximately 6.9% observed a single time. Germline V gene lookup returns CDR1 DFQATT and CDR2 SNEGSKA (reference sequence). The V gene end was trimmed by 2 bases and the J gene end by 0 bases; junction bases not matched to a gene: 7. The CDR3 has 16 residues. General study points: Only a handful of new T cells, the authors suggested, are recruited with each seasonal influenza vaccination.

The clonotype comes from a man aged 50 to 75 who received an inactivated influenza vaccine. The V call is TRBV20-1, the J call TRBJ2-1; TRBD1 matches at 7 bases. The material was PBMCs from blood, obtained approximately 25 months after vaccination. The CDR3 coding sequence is TGCAGTGCTAGACATCCGGGACAGCGCTCCTACAATGAGCAGTTCTTC. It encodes CSARHPGQRSYNEQFF.